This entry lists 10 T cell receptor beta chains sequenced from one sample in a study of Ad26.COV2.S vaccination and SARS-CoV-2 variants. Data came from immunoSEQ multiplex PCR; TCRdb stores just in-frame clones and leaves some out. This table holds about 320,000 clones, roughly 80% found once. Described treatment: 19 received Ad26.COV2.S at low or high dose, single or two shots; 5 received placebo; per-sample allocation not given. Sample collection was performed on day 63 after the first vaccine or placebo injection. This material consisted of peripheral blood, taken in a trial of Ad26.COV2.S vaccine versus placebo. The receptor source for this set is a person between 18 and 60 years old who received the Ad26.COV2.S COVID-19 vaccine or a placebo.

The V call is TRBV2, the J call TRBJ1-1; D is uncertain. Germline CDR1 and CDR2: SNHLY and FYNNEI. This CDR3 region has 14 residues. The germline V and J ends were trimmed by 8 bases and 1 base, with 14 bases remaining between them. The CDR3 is CASSWGGGNTEAFF. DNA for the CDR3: TGTGCCAGCTCATGGGGAGGAGGGAACACTGAAGCTTTCTTT.

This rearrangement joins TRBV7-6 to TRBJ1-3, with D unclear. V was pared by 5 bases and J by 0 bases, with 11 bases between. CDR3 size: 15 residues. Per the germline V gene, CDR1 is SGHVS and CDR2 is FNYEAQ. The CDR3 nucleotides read TGTGCCAGCAGCCCCAGCCAAAACTCTGGAAACACCATATATTTT. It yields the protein CASSPSQNSGNTIYF.

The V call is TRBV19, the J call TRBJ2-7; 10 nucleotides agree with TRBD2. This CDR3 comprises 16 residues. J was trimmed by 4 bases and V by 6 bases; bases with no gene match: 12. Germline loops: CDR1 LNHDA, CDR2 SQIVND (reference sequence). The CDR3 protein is CASSLSGGAKRYEQYF. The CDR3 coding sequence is TGTGCCAGTAGCCTCAGCGGGGGGGCAAAACGGTACGAGCAGTACTTC.

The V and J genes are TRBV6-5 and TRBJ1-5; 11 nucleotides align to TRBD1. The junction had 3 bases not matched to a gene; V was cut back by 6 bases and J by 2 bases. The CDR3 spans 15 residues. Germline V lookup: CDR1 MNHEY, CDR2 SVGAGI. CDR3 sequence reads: CASRRTGGGNQPQHF. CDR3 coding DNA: TGTGCCAGCAGGAGGACAGGGGGCGGCAATCAGCCCCAGCATTTT.

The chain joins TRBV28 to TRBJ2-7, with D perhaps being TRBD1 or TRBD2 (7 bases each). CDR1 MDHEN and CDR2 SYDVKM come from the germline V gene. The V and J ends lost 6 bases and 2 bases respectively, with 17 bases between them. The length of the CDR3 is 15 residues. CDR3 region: CASSIGGDRAYEQYF. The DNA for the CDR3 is TGTGCCAGCAGCATTGGGGGGGACAGAGCCTACGAGCAGTACTTC.

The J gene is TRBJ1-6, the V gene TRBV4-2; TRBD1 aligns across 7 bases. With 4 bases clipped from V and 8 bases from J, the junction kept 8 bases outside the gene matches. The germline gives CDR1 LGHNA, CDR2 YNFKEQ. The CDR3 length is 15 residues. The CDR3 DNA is TGTGCCAGCAGCCTCACGGGGACAGCCGATTCACCCCTCCACTTT. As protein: CASSLTGTADSPLHF.

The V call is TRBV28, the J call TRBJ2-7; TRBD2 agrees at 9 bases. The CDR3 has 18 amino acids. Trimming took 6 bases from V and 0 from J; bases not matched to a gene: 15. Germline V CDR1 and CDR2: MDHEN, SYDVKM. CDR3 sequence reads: CASRDAKSGGRYSYEQYF. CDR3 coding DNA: TGTGCCAGCAGAGACGCTAAAAGCGGGGGGCGATACTCCTACGAGCAGTACTTC.

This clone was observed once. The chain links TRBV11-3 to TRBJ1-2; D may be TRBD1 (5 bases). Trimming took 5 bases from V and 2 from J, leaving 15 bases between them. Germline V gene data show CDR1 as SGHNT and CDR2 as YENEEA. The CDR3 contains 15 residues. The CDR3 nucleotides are TGTGCCAGCAGCCCGACGAGGGGTGCGAACTATGGCTACACCTTC. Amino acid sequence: CASSPTRGANYGYTF.

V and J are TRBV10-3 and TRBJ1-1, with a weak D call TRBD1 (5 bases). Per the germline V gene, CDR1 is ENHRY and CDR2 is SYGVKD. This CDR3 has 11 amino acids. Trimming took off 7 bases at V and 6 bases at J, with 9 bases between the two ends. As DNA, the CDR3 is TGTGCCATCAAGTTGGGGGCTGAAGCTTTCTTT. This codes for CAIKLGAEAFF.

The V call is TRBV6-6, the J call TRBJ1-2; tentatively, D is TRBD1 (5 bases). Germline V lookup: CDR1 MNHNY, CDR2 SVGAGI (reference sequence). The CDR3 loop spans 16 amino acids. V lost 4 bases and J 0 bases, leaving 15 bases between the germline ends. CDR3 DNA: TGTGCCAGCAGTTTCGGGGGGACCTTAGCTAACTATGGCTACACCTTC. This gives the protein CASSFGGTLANYGYTF.